This passage covers 22 T cell receptor beta chains from one sample sequenced in a study of OX40 agonist ivuxolimab in advanced cancers. The table came from immunoSEQ multiplex PCR; TCRdb's copy has only in-frame clones and leaves some out. The sample has around 85,000 clones, less than 95% seen once. This material consisted of CD4+ or CD8+ T cells sorted from blood, taken in a trial of the OX40 agonist ivuxolimab. Every receptor here comes from an adult with an advanced solid tumor such as melanoma, head and neck, liver or kidney cancer.

This clone was recorded only once. This chain uses TRBV6-6 with TRBJ2-7; D not certain. Trimming took off 2 bases at V and 4 bases at J, with 12 bases between the two ends. The CDR3 consists of 14 residues. The germline gives CDR1 MNHNY, CDR2 SVGAGI (reference sequence). The CDR3 here is CASSYSSSVYEQYV. The CDR3 DNA is TGTGCCAGCAGTTACAGCTCGTCGGTTTACGAGCAGTACGTC.

V usage is TRBV30 and J usage is TRBJ1-5; D is unclear. Germline CDR1 reads GTSNPN; CDR2 reads SVGIG (reference sequence). This CDR3 has 14 residues. Trimming shortened V by 0 bases and J by 5 bases, and 11 bases separated the two germline ends. The CDR3 region is CAWSVGFADQPQHF. The DNA of the CDR3 is TGTGCCTGGAGTGTAGGTTTCGCCGATCAGCCCCAGCATTTT.

CDR3 in amino acids: CASSVEYRADSYNEQFF. CDR3 in DNA: TGTGCCAGCAGCGTAGAATACCGGGCTGACTCCTACAATGAGCAGTTCTTC. The chain links TRBV9 to TRBJ2-1, with D uncertain. The CDR3 runs 17 residues. V gave up 0 bases and J gave up 0 bases, with 13 bases separating them. Germline lookup yields CDR1 SGDLS and CDR2 YYNGEE.

Relative to its sample, this clone is large. Other DNA sequences within the sample encode an identical CDR3. The chain carries TRBV7-6 and TRBJ2-1; D is unclear. V gave up 1 base and J gave up 4 bases, with 2 bases separating them. The germline V gene has CDR1 SGHVS and CDR2 FNYEAQ. The length of the CDR3 is 12 residues. DNA of the CDR3: TGTGCCAGCAGCTTAGTGTACAATGAGCAGTTCTTC. This gives the protein CASSLVYNEQFF.

The chain links TRBV6-1 to TRBJ2-7; no definite D call. CDR3 length equals 13 residues. Per germline, CDR1 MNHNS and CDR2 SASEGT. With 0 bases removed from V and 5 bases from J, the gap between germline ends came to 8 bases. The CDR3 nucleotides read TGTGCCAGCAGTGAAGCGGCTAGTCACGAGCAGTACTTC. This sequence encodes CASSEAASHEQYF.

This clone was seen more than once but under ten times. The chain links TRBV9 to TRBJ2-1; D is ambiguous. Germline V CDR1 and CDR2: SGDLS, YYNGEE. V lost 0 bases to trimming and J lost 9 bases, with 7 bases between them. This CDR3 is 12 amino acids long. The CDR3 DNA reads TGTGCCAGCAGCGTAGTCCCGACTGAGCAGTTCTTC. Translating gives CASSVVPTEQFF.

This rearrangement joins TRBV18 to TRBJ1-4, with D possibly being TRBD1 (6 bases). Germline CDR1 KGHSH, CDR2 LQKENI. This CDR3 region has 16 residues. Between the trimmed V and J ends, which lost 3 bases and 14 bases, there was a span of 25 bases. The CDR3 loop is CASSPGTTQHGLLLFF. The CDR3, as DNA: TGTGCCAGCTCACCTGGGACAACGCAGCACGGGTTGCTGCTGTTTTTT.

The chain joins TRBV6-6 to TRBJ2-7; D is possibly TRBD2 (6 bases). CDR3 length: 12 residues. Between the trimmed V and J ends, which lost 0 bases and 6 bases, there was a span of 6 bases. CDR1 is MNHNY and CDR2 is SVGAGI in the germline V gene (reference sequence). This CDR3 is CASSYSGGEQYV. CDR3 nucleotides: TGTGCCAGCAGTTACTCGGGAGGCGAGCAGTACGTC.

The gene calls are TRBV16 and TRBJ1-2; D is uncertain. V dropped 2 bases and J dropped 2 bases, with 12 bases sitting between them. CDR3 length: 15 amino acids. Germline assignment: CDR1 KGHSY and CDR2 FQNENV. In DNA, the CDR3 is TGTGCCAGCAGCCAAAGGGTTTCGGGCAACTATGGCTACACCTTC. This gives the protein CASSQRVSGNYGYTF.

This CDR3 reads CASRPGTFPGQFF. The CDR3 DNA reads TGTGCCAGCCGTCCCGGGACTTTCCCGGGGCAGTTCTTC. The chain employs TRBV6-5 and TRBJ2-1; the D gene is possibly TRBD2 (6 bases). The CDR3 length is 13 residues. Germline V lookup: CDR1 MNHEY, CDR2 SVGAGI. V was pared by 8 bases and J by 12 bases, with 20 bases between.

This sequence joins TRBV4-3 and TRBJ1-6; the match to TRBD1 covers 7 bases. CDR1 is LGHNA and CDR2 is YSLEER in the germline V gene. V dropped 3 bases and J dropped 4; count of bases not matched to a gene: 9. The length of the CDR3 is 17 residues. In DNA form, the CDR3 reads TGCGCCAGCAGCCAGGCTATACTGACAGGGTATAATTCACCCCTCCACTTT. This gives the protein CASSQAILTGYNSPLHF.

The V and J genes are TRBV9 and TRBJ2-1; D remains ambiguous. The germline gives CDR1 SGDLS, CDR2 YYNGEE. This CDR3 comprises 11 residues. The V end lost 2 bases, the J end lost 3 bases, and 0 bases lay between the germline ends. The CDR3 bases are TGTGCCAGCAGCGTCTACAATGAGCAGTTCTTC. Amino acids: CASSVYNEQFF. Together with reference TRBV9 and TRBJ2-1, the CDR3 gives the full variable domain: DSGVTQTPKHLITATGQRVTLRCSPRSGDLSVYWYQQSLDQGLQFLIQYYNGEERAKGNILERFSAQQFPDLHSELNLSSLELGDSALYFCASSVYNEQFFGPGTRLTVL.

The rearrangement uses TRBV4-1 and TRBJ1-5; D call uncertain. This CDR3 contains 15 residues. The ends were cut back, 2 bases at V and 2 bases at J, with 10 bases in the middle. Looked up from germline, CDR1 is MGHRA and CDR2 is YSYEKL. For the CDR3, the DNA is TGCGCCAGCAGCCAATACAGTCCGGGCAATCAGCCCCAGCATTTT. Encoded protein: CASSQYSPGNQPQHF.

This clone has only one observation. This CDR3 is CASSYSYNEQFF. The CDR3, as DNA: TGTGCCAGCAGTTACTCCTACAATGAGCAGTTCTTC. The chain joins TRBV7-6 to TRBJ2-1; D not resolved. The length of the CDR3 is 12 residues. Trimming shortened V by 6 bases and J by 0 bases, and 3 bases separated the two germline ends. Germline V gene lookup returns CDR1 SGHVS and CDR2 FNYEAQ.

This chain connects TRBV30 to TRBJ1-4; D is uncertain. The CDR3 extends over 11 amino acids. V lost 2 bases and J lost 8, with 6 bases in between. Germline assignment: CDR1 GTSNPN and CDR2 SVGIG (reference sequence). The CDR3 here is CAWSWGEKLFF. The CDR3 nucleotides read TGTGCCTGGAGTTGGGGAGAAAAACTGTTTTTT.

The chain is built from TRBV30 and TRBJ2-1; D not resolved. The length of the CDR3 is 11 residues. CDR1 GTSNPN and CDR2 SVGIG come from the germline V gene (reference sequence). The ends were cut back, 2 bases at V and 10 bases at J, with 9 bases in the middle. The CDR3 protein is CAWSPLGEQFF. The CDR3 region has the DNA TGTGCCTGGAGTCCTCTAGGGGAGCAGTTCTTC.

The chain employs TRBV30 and TRBJ2-7; D could derive from TRBD1 or TRBD2 (5 bases each). V gave up 1 base and J gave up 5 bases, with 12 bases separating them. This CDR3 has 13 residues. In germline, CDR1 is GTSNPN, CDR2 SVGIG (reference sequence). The CDR3 sequence is CAWSARVGNEQYF. The CDR3 DNA sequence: TGTGCCTGGAGTGCCAGGGTCGGGAACGAGCAGTACTTC.

The chain couples TRBV4-3 to TRBJ1-6; a weak D match, TRBD1 (6 bases). Trimming took 1 base from V and 3 from J, leaving 13 bases between them. Germline loops: CDR1 LGHNA, CDR2 YSLEER. The length of the CDR3 is 17 residues. In DNA, the CDR3 is TGCGCCAGCAGCCAAGGCCCCACAGGGTTCTATAATTCACCCCTCCACTTT. Its protein is CASSQGPTGFYNSPLHF.

This chain connects TRBV7-9 to TRBJ1-5; 7 bases agree with TRBD1. V shed 6 bases, J shed 5 bases, and the junction held 13 bases outside the gene matches. CDR1 is SEHNR and CDR2 is FQNEAQ in the germline V gene (reference sequence). This CDR3 is 16 amino acids long. In nucleotides, the CDR3 is TGTGCCAGCAGGGTGAGAACACAGGGGTGGCATCAGCCCCAGCATTTT. Its translation is CASRVRTQGWHQPQHF.

V is TRBV7-9 and J is TRBJ2-5; 9 bases are a match to TRBD1. Germline V CDR1 and CDR2: SEHNR, FQNEAQ (reference sequence). V trimming: 5 bases; J trimming: 5 bases; junction bases outside the gene matches: 6. This CDR3 has 14 residues. The CDR3 DNA reads as TGTGCCAGCAGCGCAACAGGGGGCGCGGAGACCCAGTACTTC. Amino acid sequence: CASSATGGAETQYF.

The gene calls are TRBV7-8 and TRBJ2-1; TRBD2 aligns across 8 bases. The CDR3 has 15 amino acids. The germline V gene encodes CDR1 SGHVS and CDR2 FQNEAQ. The V gene end was trimmed by 5 bases and the J gene end by 7 bases; junction bases not matched to a gene: 10. CDR3: CASSIVAGTFNEQFF. In DNA, the CDR3 is TGTGCCAGCAGCATTGTAGCGGGAACTTTTAATGAGCAGTTCTTC.

The V call is TRBV6-1, the J call TRBJ2-7; D may be TRBD2 (5 bases). The CDR3 extends over 15 amino acids. Trimming shortened V by 2 bases and J by 0 bases, and 11 bases separated the two germline ends. Germline CDR1 reads MNHNS; CDR2 reads SASEGT. Written as DNA, the CDR3 is TGTGCCAGCAGTGAAACAGAGGGAAGCTCCTACGAGCAGTACGTC. Translated, it gives CASSETEGSSYEQYV.